Presented here are 24 T cell receptor beta chains from one specimen sequenced in a study of CD8 T cells in ankylosing spondylitis. Study-wide findings and caveats: Within ankylosing spondylitis blood, a TCR beta motif made up of roughly eight highly homologous variants appeared to be characteristic.

In TCRdb, the 5' RACE reads were re-called with MiXCR into one record per CDR3 protein. The data hold over 600,000 distinct CDR3 sequences, with roughly 20% observed a single time. These receptors' antigens are unknown. Material for sequencing was blood, either unsorted or a sorted T cell fraction (not recorded which). The source is a male donor with ankylosing spondylitis.

This clonotype was observed at least ten times. The rearrangement joins TRBV27 to TRBJ1-2, with a possible D match to TRBD1 (6 bases). V lost 5 bases and J 8 bases, leaving 18 bases between the germline ends. Germline CDR1 reads MNHEY; CDR2 reads SMNVEV (reference sequence). The CDR3 has 14 residues. The CDR3, as DNA: TGTGCCAGCAGTAGCAACAGGGTAGGGGGGGGCTACACCTTC. Its protein is CASSSNRVGGGYTF.

This chain connects TRBV24-1 to TRBJ2-3; no clear D gene. Deletions cut 6 bases from V and 3 bases from J, with 9 bases between. The germline V gene encodes CDR1 KGHDR and CDR2 SFDVKD. The CDR3 runs 13 residues. CDR3 nucleotide sequence: TGTGCCACCAGTTTAAGGGCGACAGATACGCAGTATTTT. As protein: CATSLRATDTQYF.

The V and J genes are TRBV10-3 and TRBJ1-1; D uncertain. V was trimmed by 3 bases and J by 7 bases, leaving 12 bases between them. Germline CDR1 reads ENHRY; CDR2 reads SYGVKD. This CDR3 contains 13 residues. Here the CDR3 reads CAISEGQRGEAFF. The CDR3 bases are TGTGCCATCAGTGAAGGGCAGAGAGGTGAAGCTTTCTTT.

This clonotype was seen a handful of times. This sequence joins TRBV5-1 and TRBJ2-7; perhaps TRBD1 as D (6 bases). This CDR3 has 16 residues. Germline values: CDR1 SGHRS, CDR2 YFSETQ. V was clipped by 4 bases and J by 0 bases, with 17 bases between them. The CDR3 nucleotides are TGCGCCAGCAGCCCCCTCAGGGGATTAAGCTCCTACGAGCAGTACTTC. Protein: CASSPLRGLSSYEQYF.

This clonotype appeared a few times. The J gene is TRBJ2-1, the V gene TRBV10-2; TRBD1 or TRBD2 may be the D gene (6 bases each). The V end lost 0 bases, the J end lost 5 bases, and 11 bases lay between the germline ends. CDR1 and CDR2 (germline): WSHSY, SAAADI. The CDR3 loop spans 15 amino acids. CDR3 coding DNA: TGCGCCAGCAGTGAGTCGTCGGGGGCGAACAATGAGCAGTTCTTC. This translates into CASSESSGANNEQFF.

V usage is TRBV7-3 and J usage is TRBJ2-1; D remains unclear. In germline, CDR1 is SGHTA, CDR2 FQGTGA. The CDR3 loop spans 14 amino acids. V gave up 4 bases and J gave up 4 bases, with 11 bases separating them. The CDR3 loop reads CASSYHGAYNEQFF. CDR3 DNA sequence: TGTGCCAGCAGCTATCACGGAGCTTACAATGAGCAGTTCTTC.

The chain employs TRBV11-2 and TRBJ1-2; no firm D call. The CDR3 has 13 amino acids. Germline CDR1 and CDR2: SGHAT and FQNNGV. Trimming removed 4 bases from V and 5 bases from J, with 11 bases in between. The DNA of the CDR3 is TGTGCCAGCAGCTCCATGATTGCGTATGGCTACACCTTC. Its protein product is CASSSMIAYGYTF.

There are a few counts of this clonotype. The rearrangement joins TRBV7-2 to TRBJ2-5; 10 bases map to TRBD1. The length of the CDR3 is 17 residues. V was pared by 2 bases and J by 5 bases, with 11 bases of the junction left unmatched. Germline V CDR1 and CDR2: SGHTA, FQGNSA. In nucleotides, the CDR3 is TGTGCCAGCAGCTTACAAGGGACAGGGGCCCTCGGGGAGACCCAGTACTTC. Its protein is CASSLQGTGALGETQYF. Supplemented by reference TRBV7-2 and TRBJ2-5, the full variable domain reads GAGVSQSPSNKVTEKGKDVELRCDPISGHTALYWYRQSLGQGLEFLIYFQGNSAPDKSGLPSDRFSAERTGGSVSTLTIQRTQQEDSAVYLCASSLQGTGALGETQYFGPGTRLLVL.

This clonotype was seen only a few times. The chain combines TRBV7-9 with TRBJ2-3, with D perhaps matching TRBD1 or TRBD2 (5 bases each). This CDR3 comprises 16 residues. Germline V lookup: CDR1 SEHNR, CDR2 FQNEAQ (reference sequence). The V and J ends lost 3 bases and 4 bases respectively, with 17 bases between them. The CDR3 loop is CASSFLGVLASDTQYF. In nucleotides, the CDR3 is TGTGCCAGCAGCTTCTTGGGGGTTTTGGCTTCAGATACGCAGTATTTT.

In this sample, this clonotype turned up a few times. CDR3 sequence: CASSQDLGLAGGDTQYF. CDR3 DNA: TGCGCCAGCAGCCAAGATCTCGGGCTAGCGGGAGGGGATACGCAGTATTTT. The V gene is TRBV4-3, the J gene TRBJ2-3; 12 bases line up with TRBD2. The J segment lost 6 bases and the V segment lost 0 bases, leaving 7 bases of the junction unmatched. This CDR3 is built from 17 residues. Per the germline V gene, CDR1 is LGHNA and CDR2 is YSLEER.

This clonotype was recorded at least ten times. This rearrangement joins TRBV5-1 to TRBJ1-1; TRBD1 might be the D (6 bases). The CDR3 runs 14 residues. V was pared by 3 bases and J by 5 bases, with 14 bases between. Germline loops: CDR1 SGHRS, CDR2 YFSETQ. This CDR3 is CASSWKGGNTEAFF. For the CDR3, the DNA is TGCGCCAGCAGCTGGAAGGGGGGCAATACTGAAGCTTTCTTT.

The CDR3 DNA reads TGTGCCAGCACGGAGGGTACTGATTCACCCCTCCACTTT. Translating gives CASTEGTDSPLHF. The rearrangement links TRBV2 to TRBJ1-6; D is unresolved. CDR3 size: 13 residues. With 7 bases removed from V and 8 bases from J, the gap between germline ends came to 12 bases. Looked up from germline, CDR1 is SNHLY and CDR2 is FYNNEI.

This clonotype has ten or more counts. The V gene is TRBV27, the J gene TRBJ1-1, with a tentative D call TRBD1 (5 bases). Germline CDR1 and CDR2: MNHEY and SMNVEV (reference sequence). The ends were cut back, 6 bases at V and 5 bases at J, with 13 bases in the middle. There are 13 residues in the CDR3. The CDR3 here is CASRGGVGTEAFF. In DNA, the CDR3 is TGTGCCAGCAGGGGGGGGGTGGGTACTGAAGCTTTCTTT.

This clonotype was detected only a few times. This sequence joins TRBV10-3 and TRBJ1-1; D not resolved. Trimming took off 3 bases at V and 3 bases at J, with 8 bases between the two ends. The germline V gene has CDR1 ENHRY and CDR2 SYGVKD. The CDR3 is 13 amino acids. Here the CDR3 reads CAISDMGDTEAFF. Written as DNA, the CDR3 is TGTGCCATCAGTGACATGGGTGACACTGAAGCTTTCTTT.

J is TRBJ2-5 and V is TRBV30, with D maybe TRBD2 (6 bases). Germline values: CDR1 GTSNPN, CDR2 SVGIG (reference sequence). The V end was cut by 4 bases, the J end by 4 bases, with 10 bases between. This CDR3 comprises 12 residues. This CDR3 reads CAWTTRGETQYF. The DNA for the CDR3 is TGTGCCTGGACGACTAGGGGAGAGACCCAGTACTTC.

In its sample, this clonotype was seen a few times. The gene calls are TRBV12-3 or TRBV12-4 and TRBJ2-1; the match to TRBD1 covers 7 bases. V lost 5 bases, J lost 13 bases, and 20 bases stayed unmatched. The CDR3 is 16 amino acids. The CDR3 bases are TGTGCCAGCAGTCCAACCGACAGGGTTGTCCATACTCGACAGTTCTTC. Protein: CASSPTDRVVHTRQFF.

This clonotype was recorded a few times. The rearrangement links TRBV18 to TRBJ2-1, with D possibly matching TRBD1 (6 bases). Trimming left V 6 bases short and J 5 bases short, with 14 bases between. This CDR3 spans 14 amino acids. Germline CDR1 and CDR2: KGHSH and LQKENI. CDR3 amino acids: CASSATRTDNEQFF. CDR3 in DNA: TGTGCCAGCTCCGCCACCCGGACAGACAATGAGCAGTTCTTC.

The chain has TRBV3-1 and TRBJ2-1; D is unresolved. Trimming took off 0 bases at V and 3 bases at J, with 6 bases between the two ends. CDR3 size: 14 residues. Looked up from germline, CDR1 is LGHDT and CDR2 is YNNKEL (reference sequence). CDR3 region: CASSQDHGYNEQFF. For the CDR3, the DNA is TGTGCCAGCAGCCAAGATCACGGCTACAATGAGCAGTTCTTC.

There are a few counts of this clonotype. CDR3 loop: CASSHTHTYEQYF. CDR3 coding DNA: TGTGCCAGCAGCCACACCCACACCTACGAGCAGTACTTC. V usage is TRBV3-1 and J usage is TRBJ2-7; no definite D call. V lost 3 bases, J lost 2 bases, and 8 bases lay in between. From germline, CDR1 is LGHDT and CDR2 YNNKEL (reference sequence). This CDR3 has 13 residues.

The gene calls are TRBV15 and TRBJ2-5, with D possibly being TRBD2 (5 bases). This CDR3 spans 18 amino acids. The germline V gene encodes CDR1 LNHNV and CDR2 YYDKDF (reference sequence). The V gene lost 1 base and the J gene lost 1 base, with 19 bases spanning the gap. The CDR3 DNA is TGTGCCACCAGCAGAGGTGTCCTCCCGGGGTGGACCCAAGAGACCCAGTACTTC. It codes for CATSRGVLPGWTQETQYF.

The sample holds a few counts of this clonotype. This sequence joins TRBV4-2 and TRBJ2-7; 9 bases match TRBD1. CDR1 LGHNA and CDR2 YNFKEQ come from the germline V gene. This CDR3 comprises 15 residues. Trimming removed 0 bases from V and 5 bases from J; junction bases left unmatched: 5. The DNA of the CDR3 is TGTGCCAGCAGCCAAGAGGGACAGGGATTCGACGAGCAGTACTTC. It encodes CASSQEGQGFDEQYF.

This clonotype turned up a few times. The J gene is TRBJ2-1, the V gene TRBV20-1; 9 nucleotides line up with TRBD2. This CDR3 is 14 amino acids long. The germline gives CDR1 DFQATT, CDR2 SNEGSKA (reference sequence). J was trimmed by 10 bases and V by 3 bases; bases with no gene match: 10. CDR3 DNA: TGCAGTGCTAGCCCCCCTAGCGGGGTGGTGGAGCAGTTCTTC. This sequence encodes CSASPPSGVVEQFF.

This clonotype has more than one count but fewer than ten. This sequence joins TRBV4-2 and TRBJ1-2, with 8 bases that match TRBD1. CDR1 and CDR2 (germline): LGHNA, YNFKEQ. Trimming took 4 bases from V and 5 from J; bases not matched to a gene: 9. The CDR3 spans 15 residues. The CDR3 here is CASSPKGRGQYGYTF. The CDR3 DNA follows: TGTGCCAGCAGCCCGAAGGGCAGGGGGCAATATGGCTACACCTTC.

The chain recombines TRBV7-9 with TRBJ2-4; weak D call: TRBD2 (5 bases). The CDR3 runs to 16 residues. The germline gives CDR1 SEHNR, CDR2 FQNEAQ (reference sequence). V was cut by 4 bases and J by 0 bases, with 13 bases left in between. The CDR3 bases are TGTGCCAGCAGCTCCGGACTGGCACTAGCCAAAAACATTCAGTACTTC. Its translation: CASSSGLALAKNIQYF.